The 18 T cell receptor beta chains presented below share a single source sample, sequenced in a study of Ad26.COV2.S vaccination and SARS-CoV-2 variants. The treatment here: about 20 received Ad26.COV2.S at low or high dose, single or two shots; 5 received placebo; per-sample allocation not given. Repertoires come from day 63 after the first vaccine or placebo injection. TCRdb keeps only in-frame clones here, not all; method: immunoSEQ multiplex PCR. This table has around 400,000 clones, about 83% appearing once. The starting material was peripheral blood, obtained in a trial of Ad26.COV2.S vaccine versus placebo. The receptor source for this set is a person aged 18-60 years who received the Ad26.COV2.S COVID-19 vaccine or a placebo.

The chain has TRBV7-6 and TRBJ2-3, with 16 bases fitting TRBD2. The CDR3 totals 17 residues. Germline V gene lookup returns CDR1 SGHVS and CDR2 FNYEAQ. V dropped 5 bases and J dropped 7; count of bases not matched to a gene: 9. CDR3 region: CASSPGTSGRAPNTQYF. For the CDR3, the DNA is TGTGCCAGCAGCCCGGGGACTAGCGGGAGGGCCCCCAATACGCAGTATTTT.

This sequence joins TRBV6-5 and TRBJ1-2; D gene ambiguous. Germline loops: CDR1 MNHEY, CDR2 SVGAGI. V was pared by 2 bases and J by 8 bases, with 12 bases between. CDR3 size: 13 residues. The CDR3: CASSYRRNVGYTF. CDR3 in DNA: TGTGCCAGCAGTTACAGGAGGAACGTGGGCTACACCTTC.

This chain uses TRBV12-3 or TRBV12-4 with TRBJ2-3; no clear D gene. The CDR3 is made up of 11 amino acids. V was cut by 7 bases and J by 2 bases, with 4 bases left in between. CDR3 sequence reads: CASTVTDTQYF. In DNA form, the CDR3 reads TGTGCCAGCACGGTCACAGATACGCAGTATTTT.

This rearrangement joins TRBV30 to TRBJ1-2, with D hard to call. Germline values: CDR1 GTSNPN, CDR2 SVGIG (reference sequence). V lost 1 base and J lost 7, with 13 bases in between. CDR3 length: 13 residues. The CDR3 coding sequence is TGTGCCTGGAGTGAAGCAGGTATTGTTGGCTACACCTTC. Translation gives CAWSEAGIVGYTF.

This chain joins TRBV11-2 and TRBJ1-2; possible D gene TRBD1, 5 bases. Germline CDR1 is SGHAT and CDR2 is FQNNGV. Trimming took 1 base from V and 4 from J, leaving 10 bases between them. The CDR3 has 14 residues. The CDR3 sequence is CASSLVAGSYGYTF. CDR3 DNA: TGTGCCAGCAGCTTAGTGGCAGGGTCCTATGGCTACACCTTC.

This clone was observed a single time. The chain is built from TRBV24-1 and TRBJ2-3; no clear D gene. CDR1 and CDR2 (germline): KGHDR, SFDVKD. The CDR3 has 13 amino acids. V was clipped by 1 base and J by 6 bases, with 7 bases between them. CDR3 bases: TGTGCCACCAGTGATTTAATTAGGGATACGCAGTATTTT. Amino acids: CATSDLIRDTQYF.

J is TRBJ2-7 and V is TRBV5-4; possibly TRBD1 for D (5 bases). Looked up from germline, CDR1 is SGHNT and CDR2 is YYREEE (reference sequence). This CDR3 is 14 amino acids long. Trimming stripped 5 bases from V and 2 bases from J, with 14 bases between. In DNA form, the CDR3 reads TGTGCCAGCAGTCCGGCGGCAGGGACCTACGAGCAGTACTTC. Encoded protein: CASSPAAGTYEQYF.

The rearrangement links TRBV2 to TRBJ2-1, with 14 bases aligning to TRBD2. CDR3 size: 16 residues. Germline CDR1 is SNHLY and CDR2 is FYNNEI. With 6 bases clipped from V and 6 bases from J, the junction kept 7 bases outside the gene matches. The CDR3 DNA reads as TGTGCCAGCAGGGGTCCGGGACTAGCGGGAGTCAATGAGCAGTTCTTC. Protein sequence: CASRGPGLAGVNEQFF. Full variable domain (missing parts from reference TRBV2 and TRBJ2-1): EPEVTQTPSHQVTQMGQEVILRCVPISNHLYFYWYRQILGQKVEFLVSFYNNEISEKSEIFDDQFSVERPDGSNFTLKIRSTKLEDSAMYFCASRGPGLAGVNEQFFGPGTRLTVL.

The gene calls are TRBV18 and TRBJ2-4; 9 bases agree with TRBD1. Germline loops: CDR1 KGHSH, CDR2 LQKENI. With V trimmed by 5 bases and J by 9 bases, 5 bases remained unmatched. The CDR3 is made up of 13 amino acids. Here the CDR3 reads CASSGDRESIQYF. In DNA, the CDR3 is TGTGCCAGCTCAGGGGACAGGGAAAGCATTCAGTACTTC.

On this clone itself: The identical CDR3 is also encoded by other nucleotide sequences in the sample. The chain combines TRBV4-1 with TRBJ2-7; 8 bases agree with TRBD2. CDR1 and CDR2 (germline): MGHRA, YSYEKL. The junction had 1 base not matched to a gene; V was cut back by 1 base and J by 2 bases. This CDR3 contains 14 residues. The CDR3 DNA reads TGCGCCAGCAGCCAAGGGCGGGGGGCCTACGAGCAGTACTTC. Translation gives CASSQGRGAYEQYF.

The chain recombines TRBV6-2 or TRBV6-3 with TRBJ2-5, with D unresolved. From germline, CDR1 is MNHEY and CDR2 SVGEGT. The CDR3 has 14 amino acids. V lost 4 bases and J 5 bases, leaving 14 bases between the germline ends. The chain's CDR3 is CASSSLLFPETQYF. In nucleotides, the CDR3 is TGTGCCAGCAGTTCCCTACTATTTCCGGAGACCCAGTACTTC.

The V and J genes are TRBV21-1 and TRBJ1-2; TRBD1, as called in the table, went unchecked against the DNA. TRBV21-1 is termed a pseudogene. The CDR3 runs 15 residues. CDR3 sequence: CASTQYRDRGEAYTF. The CDR3 DNA sequence: TGTGCCAGCACTCAATACCGGGACAGGGGGGAGGCCTACACCTTC.

This CDR3 reads CASSGSSGQPQHF. CDR3 DNA sequence: TGTGCCAGTAGCGGGAGTTCGGGTCAGCCCCAGCATTTT. This sequence joins TRBV19 and TRBJ1-5; D gene uncertain. CDR3 size: 13 residues. V was cut by 6 bases and J by 6 bases, with 12 bases left in between. The germline gives CDR1 LNHDA, CDR2 SQIVND (reference sequence).

The chain joins TRBV2 to TRBJ1-1; possibly TRBD1 for D (6 bases). The CDR3 has 13 residues. Trimming removed 5 bases at V and 3 bases at J, with 10 bases between. The germline V gene encodes CDR1 SNHLY and CDR2 FYNNEI. DNA for the CDR3: TGTGCCAGCAGTCTAGGACAGTACACTGAAGCTTTCTTT. Translating gives CASSLGQYTEAFF.

V gene TRBV19 combines with J gene TRBJ2-2; D is perhaps TRBD1 (5 bases). V was clipped by 7 bases and J by 2 bases, with 17 bases between them. CDR3 size: 16 residues. Germline V gene lookup returns CDR1 LNHDA and CDR2 SQIVND (reference sequence). The CDR3 region has the DNA TGTGCCAGTACCCAAGGCAGGGTGGTTAACACCGGGGAGCTGTTTTTT. Protein product: CASTQGRVVNTGELFF.

The rearrangement joins TRBV14 to TRBJ2-2, with a possible D match to TRBD1 (5 bases). Germline CDR1 SGHDN, CDR2 FVKESK. The CDR3 spans 13 residues. V lost 5 bases to trimming and J lost 5 bases, with 9 bases between them. For the CDR3, the DNA is TGTGCCAGCAGCTTACAGGAAACCGGGGAGCTGTTTTTT. It is translated as CASSLQETGELFF. Drawing the rest from reference TRBV14 and TRBJ2-2, the complete variable domain is EAGVTQFPSHSVIEKGQTVTLRCDPISGHDNLYWYRRVMGKEIKFLLHFVKESKQDESGMPNNRFLAERTGGTYSTLKVQPAELEDSGVYFCASSLQETGELFFGEGSRLTVL.

With respect to this clone: A read error may account for a junction end that differs from germline. The V call is TRBV6-2 or TRBV6-3, the J call TRBJ1-2; possible D gene TRBD1, 5 bases. The CDR3 has 14 amino acids. Germline loops: CDR1 MNHEY, CDR2 SVGEGT. This CDR3 reads CASSLATDNDGYTF. In nucleotides, the CDR3 is TGTGCCAGCAGTCTCGCGACAGATAACGATGGCTACACCTTC.

The V call is TRBV15, the J call TRBJ2-3; a possible D gene is TRBD2 (5 bases). With 1 base removed from V and 2 bases from J, the gap between germline ends came to 10 bases. Germline V lookup: CDR1 LNHNV, CDR2 YYDKDF (reference sequence). The CDR3 extends over 15 amino acids. The CDR3 nucleotides are TGTGCCACCAGCAGAGTAGGACTTATCACAGATACGCAGTATTTT. Its translation is CATSRVGLITDTQYF.